Shown below are 8 T cell receptor beta chains from a single sample sequenced in a study of blood T cell repertoires in COVID-19. TCRdb keeps only in-frame clones here, not all; method: immunoSEQ multiplex PCR. Of hundreds of thousands of clones in the sample, roughly four fifths are singletons; the top ten hold roughly 5%. The sample was PBMCs or T cells enriched from blood (not recorded which). The receptors come from a woman aged 45-65 years who had been exposed to COVID-19.

This chain links TRBV28 with TRBJ1-2; D possibly corresponds to TRBD1 (6 bases). Trimming cost V 3 bases and J 4 bases, with 18 bases left between them. Germline CDR1 MDHEN, CDR2 SYDVKM. The CDR3 consists of 16 residues. DNA for the CDR3: TGTGCCAGCAGTTTGGACGCGGGGGGCGTTACCTATGGCTACACCTTC. This translates into CASSLDAGGVTYGYTF.

This clone has just one count. The chain carries TRBV27 and TRBJ2-2; TRBD2 matches 8 bases. Germline-derived CDR1 and CDR2 are MNHEY and SMNVEV (reference sequence). V lost 2 bases to trimming and J lost 4 bases; unmatched junction nucleotides: 3. This CDR3 spans 15 amino acids. CDR3 amino acids: CASSLSGGGTGELFF. The CDR3 bases are TGTGCCAGCAGTTTAAGCGGGGGAGGCACCGGGGAGCTGTTTTTT.

V is TRBV27 and J is TRBJ1-6, with 7 bases fitting TRBD1. Germline loops: CDR1 MNHEY, CDR2 SMNVEV (reference sequence). Germline trimming cut 6 bases from V and 4 bases from J; bases unmatched to any gene: 6. The CDR3 loop spans 15 amino acids. CDR3 residues: CASRPGTAYNSPLHF. Written as DNA, the CDR3 is TGTGCCAGCAGGCCCGGGACAGCTTATAATTCACCCCTCCACTTT.

As DNA, the CDR3 is TGTGCCAGCAGCGCACTACAGGGGATCGGGGAGCTGTTTTTT. Residues: CASSALQGIGELFF. This rearrangement joins TRBV9 to TRBJ2-2, with 7 bases lining up with TRBD1. There are 14 residues in the CDR3. J gave up 7 bases and V 3 bases, and 6 bases lay outside the gene matches. The germline V gene has CDR1 SGDLS and CDR2 YYNGEE.

About this clone: Other DNA sequences from this sample encode an identical CDR3 as well. V usage is TRBV7-9 and J usage is TRBJ1-1; TRBD1 might be the D (6 bases). Trimming cost V 5 bases and J 1 base, with 11 bases left between them. Germline V lookup: CDR1 SEHNR, CDR2 FQNEAQ (reference sequence). This CDR3 is built from 14 residues. In nucleotides, the CDR3 is TGTGCCAGCAGCCTATTACAGGGGAACACTGAAGCTTTCTTT. Protein sequence: CASSLLQGNTEAFF.

The chain links TRBV29-1 to TRBJ1-2; D is undetermined. This CDR3 contains 13 residues. The V end was cut by 3 bases, the J end by 0 bases, with 8 bases between. The germline gives CDR1 SQVTM, CDR2 ANQGSEA. The chain's CDR3 is CSVESSSNYGYTF. In DNA, the CDR3 is TGCAGCGTTGAGTCCAGTTCTAACTATGGCTACACCTTC.

V and J are TRBV4-1 and TRBJ2-7; TRBD2 agrees at 8 bases. CDR1 MGHRA and CDR2 YSYEKL come from the germline V gene. The trim removed 4 bases at V and 0 bases at J, leaving 5 bases unmatched. The CDR3 has 15 residues. As DNA, the CDR3 is TGCGCCAGCAGCCGCGGGGGGTTTTCCTCCTACGAGCAGTACTTC. Translating it yields CASSRGGFSSYEQYF.

The J gene is TRBJ2-1, the V gene TRBV9, with TRBD1 matching 7 bases. Trimming took 0 bases from V and 12 from J; bases not matched to a gene: 9. Germline CDR1 reads SGDLS; CDR2 reads YYNGEE. The CDR3 length is 14 residues. CDR3 nucleotides: TGTGCCAGCAGCGTAGGGGCTAGGGGGCCCTGGCAGTTCTTC. Translating it yields CASSVGARGPWQFF.